This T cell receptor beta chain derives from a study of T cell responses to AZD1222 COVID-19 vaccine. At the level of the study: Second-dose timings of about 4 or about 12 weeks were pooled. Study-level findings and limits: Vaccine-associated CD4 TCRs ranged over spike, dominating at 160-218 and 743-854. Recipients of AZD1222 seropositive at baseline numbered only five or six. White British donors predominated, females outnumbered males, and clonal diversity was possibly underestimated.

As to this clone: What it binds is unknown.

Generated by immunoSEQ multiplex PCR, the TCRdb table keeps only in-frame clones and is missing some. This table holds about 150,000 clones, roughly 90% found once. This CDR3 spans 13 amino acids. CDR1 is SGDLS, CDR2 YYNGEE, per germline. V dropped 0 bases and J dropped 7 bases, with 10 bases sitting between them. This chain links TRBV9 with TRBJ1-1; no reliable D call. This clonotype was obtained from an adult in good health. Sequenced here: peripheral blood, sampled on day 0 of AZD1222 vaccination. CDR3: CASSVGQEFEAFF. CDR3 DNA: TGTGCCAGCAGCGTAGGGCAGGAGTTTGAAGCTTTCTTT. Full variable domain (remainder filled in from reference TRBV9 and TRBJ1-1): DSGVTQTPKHLITATGQRVTLRCSPRSGDLSVYWYQQSLDQGLQFLIQYYNGEERAKGNILERFSAQQFPDLHSELNLSSLELGDSALYFCASSVGQEFEAFFGQGTRLTVV.